This T cell receptor (beta chain) was sequenced during a study of beta chain features in type 1 diabetes (dated by TCRdb to 2016 to 2019). Study-wide context: Mean age, gender distribution, total cell number and subset yield were not different between patients and healthy donors. Across all samples, fewer than 110,000,000 sorted cells were examined, and cell number per subset correlated strongly with RNA yield. In the study, TCRB repertoires of sorted circulating CD4+ T cell subsets from recently diagnosed type 1 diabetes patients were compared with those of matched healthy donors. Naive and central memory subsets were obtained from all 30 or so donors, but regulatory and stem cell-like memory subsets were isolated from only 8 patients and roughly 8 healthy donors.

On this clone itself: There is no known antigen for this receptor. Qualities for individual bases were not recorded, and no much larger clone is one base off.

At the junction V is shortened by 5 bases and J by 0 bases; bases outside the gene matches: 1. Spanning cysteine to phenylalanine, the CDR3 consists of 15 amino acids. Left in the record is the CDR3 DNA by itself, 45 bases read in frame from the first base. The germline V gene provides CDR1 SGHVS and CDR2 FQNEAQ. A single peripheral blood draw of approximately 100 mL on average was collected from each donor into heparinised tubes. A BD FACSAria II and a panel including CD45RO, CCR7, CD25, CD127, CD95 and CD27 were used to sort naive, central memory, regulatory and stem cell-like memory CD4+ T cells. Every sorted population had a purity above 95%. PBMCs were isolated immediately by Lymphoprep density gradient centrifugation and stained directly without culture. So that batch effects would be minimized, each experiment stained and sorted samples in pairs, pairing one healthy donor with one patient.

Study-level results and caveats: Naive, central memory and regulatory TCRB repertoires appeared more similar among patients than among healthy donors. Sequencing cDNA rather than genomic DNA could over-represent highly expressing activated cells, although activation and CD3 levels did not differ between groups. Type 1 diabetes patients showed a moderate but significant shortening of TCRB CDR3 length in all four CD4+ subsets. Because the HLA sub-analyses included only small numbers of individuals, any influence of HLA type on TCRB rearrangement was left unresolved. At VDJ recombination sites, type 1 diabetes patients had fewer insertions and more deleted nucleotides, which implies abnormalities in thymic rearrangement. PCR may preferentially amplify shorter templates, but because patient and control samples were amplified and corrected together, any resulting skew would affect both groups equally.

All of the isolated RNA was reverse transcribed with the High Capacity cDNA Reverse Transcription Kit, so expressed TCRB transcripts were sequenced. Naive, central memory and regulatory T cell samples underwent deep immunoSEQ sequencing, averaging about 3.3 million total reads per sample. Sorted cells were lysed in RLT buffer and RNA was extracted with DNase-treated RNeasy Micro or Mini kits, depending on cell number. Each cell subset was processed separately to prevent cross-contamination, with patient and healthy donor samples processed together. The immunoSEQ multiplex PCR was used to amplify TCRB sequences from cDNA, yielding 87-bp fragments that span the CDR3 region. Sequencing of the amplicons was done on the Illumina HiSeq platform. The published analysis was carried out like this. Synthetic template baselines were used to correct PCR bias computationally, reads within Hamming distance 2 were collapsed together, and singletons that could not be merged were discarded. By aligning reads against IMGT, V, D and J genes, CDR3 length, and insertions or deletions at six rearrangement sites were assigned. Within each subset, clonotype counts were normalized to the number of sorted cells before true diversity and Gini coefficients were calculated with the tcR R package. The overlap coefficient, calculated on TCRB nucleotide sequences, was used to quantify repertoire sharing. Out-of-frame TCRB sequences from naive cells were analyzed to stand in for the pre-selection repertoire. Sourced from immuneACCESS, this table was stored by TCRdb with only in-frame sequences that have V and J called. A share of the clones is absent; for the studies checked, an unresolved V gene accounts for under half, and the remainder has no known explanation. V and J calls and clone size are those listed in that table; D and trimming were worked out from the DNA. The sample profile shows about 270,000 clones; roughly an eighth of them were found once. The top ten hold about 0.015% of the sample.

This receptor was taken from a man under 40 with type 1 diabetes. The chain was built from TRBV7-8 and TRBJ2-1; 10 bases in between match TRBD2. Sequences were obtained from naive CD4+ T cells from blood. The meaning of the sample's cell subset or site label: true naive CD4+ T cells. The sequenced DNA is TGTGCCAGCAGCGCTAGCGGGAGCTCCTACAATGAGCAGTTCTTC. This translates into CASSASGSSYNEQFF.